These 14 T cell receptor beta chains share one sample of origin, sequenced in a study of CD8+CD57+ T cells in acquired aplastic anemia. Patients picked for sequencing had shown CD8+CD57+ cell expansion detected by flow cytometry. CDR3 and TCR beta VDJ profiling relied on genomic DNA as the template. TCRdb itself ran the reads through MiXCR, one entry per CDR3 protein. The table has approximately 130,000 distinct CDR3 sequences, 40% seen once. Sequencing was done on a sample of sorted CD4+, CD8+, or CD8+CD57+ T cells (not recorded which) from PBMCs. The receptors here all came from a human donor with aplastic anemia.

The table lists this clonotype with many counts. The chain is built from TRBV4-1 and TRBJ2-7; D may match TRBD1 or TRBD2 (6 bases each). The V end lost 2 bases, the J end lost 9 bases, and 20 bases lay between the germline ends. Germline CDR1 MGHRA, CDR2 YSYEKL. The CDR3 contains 15 residues. The CDR3 DNA reads TGCGCCAGCAGCCAACAATTCACAGGGAGGTCGACGCAGTACGTC. It specifies CASSQQFTGRSTQYV.

At least ten counts were recorded for this clonotype. V gene TRBV6-5 combines with J gene TRBJ1-1; D is unresolved. Germline CDR1 MNHEY, CDR2 SVGAGI. Deletions cut 1 base from V and 0 bases from J, with 9 bases between. The CDR3 is 15 residues long. CDR3 sequence (DNA): TGTGCCAGCAGTTACTGGCGGCCTATGAACACTGAAGCTTTCTTT. This gives the protein CASSYWRPMNTEAFF.

This clonotype was seen repeatedly, ten times or more. The junction does not match germline at one end; this may be a read error. V gene TRBV5-1 combines with J gene TRBJ2-5, with 10 bases matching TRBD2. The CDR3 contains 15 residues. Germline V lookup: CDR1 SGHRS, CDR2 YFSETQ. The CDR3 loop is CASGLSGGAVETQYF. The CDR3 nucleotides are TGCGCCAGCGGCTTAAGCGGGGGGGCCGTCGAGACCCAGTACTTC.

This clonotype was seen only a few times. The CDR3 sequence is CASSFEGSNQPQHF. The CDR3 region has the DNA TGTGCCAGCAGCTTTGAGGGTAGCAATCAGCCCCAGCATTTT. The genes are TRBV7-6 and TRBJ1-5; D unresolved. V lost 3 bases, J lost 0 bases, and 6 bases lay in between. This CDR3 has 14 residues. Looked up from germline, CDR1 is SGHVS and CDR2 is FNYEAQ.

The CDR3 region is CASSTSGTGTHGYTF. Here the CDR3 DNA reads TGTGCCAGCAGCACATCCGGGACAGGGACCCATGGCTACACCTTC. The J gene is TRBJ1-2, the V gene TRBV7-8, with 9 bases identical to TRBD1. The CDR3 consists of 15 residues. V shed 5 bases, J shed 6 bases, and the junction held 10 bases outside the gene matches. Germline assignment: CDR1 SGHVS and CDR2 FQNEAQ.

The chain combines TRBV10-3 with TRBJ1-1; D not certain. The CDR3 length is 11 residues. Trimming left V 3 bases short and J 3 bases short, with 2 bases between. From germline, CDR1 is ENHRY and CDR2 SYGVKD. Here the CDR3 reads CAISEDTEAFF. CDR3 coding DNA: TGTGCCATCAGTGAAGACACTGAAGCTTTCTTT.

About this clonotype itself: This clone may be a read error of a much larger clone one base away. The V call is TRBV19, the J call TRBJ2-1; TRBD1 aligns across 9 bases. CDR1 and CDR2 (germline): LNHDA, SQIVND (reference sequence). This CDR3 is 16 amino acids long. The CDR3 protein is CASSINRDRVNNGQFF. The CDR3 coding sequence is TGTGCCAGTAGTATTAATCGGGACAGGGTAAACAATGGGCAGTTCTTC.

This clonotype was recorded a few times. This rearrangement joins TRBV11-1 to TRBJ2-2, with TRBD2 as a possible D gene (5 bases). The germline V gene encodes CDR1 SGHAT and CDR2 FQDESV (reference sequence). The CDR3 consists of 17 residues. The V gene lost 5 bases and the J gene lost 4 bases, with 20 bases spanning the gap. The CDR3 loop is CASSPDGGWTLTGELFF. CDR3 bases: TGTGCCAGCAGCCCTGACGGAGGATGGACCCTCACCGGGGAGCTGTTTTTT.

The table lists this clonotype with a count of one. The rearrangement links TRBV7-2 to TRBJ2-7; 7 bases match TRBD1. Per germline, CDR1 SGHTA and CDR2 FQGNSA. V lost 8 bases and J lost 1; bases outside the gene matches: 8. CDR3 length equals 14 residues. As DNA, the CDR3 is TGTGCCAGCGCGATAGAGGGACAGTCCTACGAGCAGTACTTC. Translating it yields CASAIEGQSYEQYF.

The chain combines TRBV7-6 with TRBJ1-1; D is undetermined. This CDR3 has 12 residues. V lost 2 bases and J 5 bases, leaving 6 bases between the germline ends. CDR1 is SGHVS and CDR2 is FNYEAQ in the germline V gene. The CDR3 coding sequence is TGTGCCAGCAGCTTATTTATGACTGAAGCTTTCTTT. Its protein product is CASSLFMTEAFF.

The V call is TRBV3-1, the J call TRBJ2-6, with D perhaps TRBD1 or TRBD2 (5 bases each). Germline CDR1 is LGHDT and CDR2 is YNNKEL (reference sequence). V was clipped by 6 bases and J by 4 bases, with 19 bases between them. The CDR3 runs to 17 residues. DNA of the CDR3: TGTGCCAGCAGTCAGGGACCCCTCCTTAAGGGGGCCAACGTCCTGACTTTC. It yields the protein CASSQGPLLKGANVLTF.

This clonotype was seen ten or more times. The V and J genes are TRBV5-1 and TRBJ2-5, with a weak D call TRBD1 (6 bases). Germline CDR1 SGHRS, CDR2 YFSETQ. The germline V and J ends were trimmed by 9 bases and 2 bases, with 20 bases remaining between them. The CDR3 covers 15 residues. CDR3 nucleotides: TGCGCCACCACCAGGGGTGGCGGGCCACAAGAGACCCAGTACTTC. This encodes CATTRGGGPQETQYF.

The CDR3 is CAISRGYTF. In DNA form, the CDR3 reads TGTGCCATCAGCCGGGGCTACACCTTC. V gene TRBV10-3 combines with J gene TRBJ1-2; D not certain. Germline loops: CDR1 ENHRY, CDR2 SYGVKD. Trimming stripped 6 bases from V and 8 bases from J, with 4 bases between. The CDR3 sequence is 9 residues long.

This clonotype appeared many times. The V gene is TRBV6-5, the J gene TRBJ2-7; TRBD1 agrees at 8 bases. Germline assignment: CDR1 MNHEY and CDR2 SVGAGI. Losses at the gene ends were 2 bases for V and 4 bases for J; bases not matched to a gene: 7. The CDR3 covers 15 residues. The CDR3 loop is CASSYRGQGFYEQYF. CDR3 DNA sequence: TGTGCCAGCAGTTACCGAGGACAGGGTTTTTACGAGCAGTACTTC.